This TCR beta chain was found in a study of blood T cell repertoires in COVID-19. Study-wide context: From T cells, B-cell-depleted T cells, or PBMCs came the material, which was cDNA or gDNA.

TCRdb keeps only in-frame clones here, not all; method: immunoSEQ multiplex PCR. The sample carries fewer than 250,000 clones, over 75% recorded once. Germline-derived CDR1 and CDR2 are SGHRS and YFSETQ. V gave up 1 base and J gave up 7 bases, with 12 bases separating them. The CDR3 runs to 15 residues. Sequenced sample: peripheral blood. The receptor was isolated from a man aged 50 to 59 with acute or convalescent COVID-19. The V call is TRBV5-1, the J call TRBJ1-6, with TRBD1 as a possible D gene (6 bases). The DNA of the CDR3 is TGCGCCAGCAGCTTGTCAGGGGCTGGAAATTCACCCCTCCACTTT. Translation: CASSLSGAGNSPLHF.